A single sample is the source of the 28 T cell receptor beta chains below, sequenced in a study of metastatic and nonmetastatic thyroid tumors. Each patient went into thyroid surgery without having received any treatment. TCRdb re-called the PCR reads via MiXCR. The sample consists of more than 12,000 clones, less than 4.5% of them appearing once. The material sequenced was tumor tissue. Receptor source: a female donor with papillary thyroid cancer or a benign thyroid nodule (not recorded which). Some clones in this sample may be carry-over from other donors' samples.

This chain uses TRBV30 with TRBJ1-2; maybe TRBD1 (5 bases). Germline CDR1 reads GTSNPN; CDR2 reads SVGIG (reference sequence). The V gene lost 0 bases and the J gene lost 5 bases, with 10 bases spanning the gap. The CDR3 loop spans 13 amino acids. In DNA form, the CDR3 reads TGTGCCTGGAGTGTGGGGACGGGTTATGGCTACACCTTC. Residues: CAWSVGTGYGYTF.

This clone was seen only a few times. J is TRBJ2-7 and V is TRBV19; D tentatively reads TRBD1 or TRBD2 (5 bases each). Germline V gene data show CDR1 as LNHDA and CDR2 as SQIVND (reference sequence). This CDR3 is 13 amino acids long. V dropped 3 bases and J dropped 4 bases, with 10 bases sitting between them. The DNA of the CDR3 is TGTGCCAGTAGTATTGGGACGGATTACGAGCAGTACTTC. Translated: CASSIGTDYEQYF.

A few counts support this clone. The chain uses TRBV6-5 and TRBJ2-7; weak D call: TRBD2 (6 bases). CDR3 size: 14 residues. CDR1 and CDR2 (germline): MNHEY, SVGAGI. V lost 4 bases to trimming and J lost 4 bases, with 14 bases between them. The CDR3 loop reads CASSLGGSVYEQYF. CDR3 in DNA: TGTGCCAGCAGTTTGGGAGGTAGCGTATACGAGCAGTACTTC.

Only a few counts were recorded for this clone. The chain carries TRBV7-9 and TRBJ2-2, with 7 positions matching TRBD1. Germline assignment: CDR1 SEHNR and CDR2 FQNEAQ (reference sequence). The V gene end was trimmed by 7 bases and the J gene end by 2 bases; junction bases not matched to a gene: 7. The CDR3 runs 15 residues. CDR3 nucleotide sequence: TGTGCCAGCATCGAGGGGGCACTAAACACCGGGGAGCTGTTTTTT. Its translation: CASIEGALNTGELFF.

This clone was recorded at least ten times. This chain links TRBV6-1 with TRBJ1-2, with TRBD1 matching 8 bases. Per germline, CDR1 MNHNS and CDR2 SASEGT. The CDR3 covers 14 residues. The V and J ends lost 4 bases and 6 bases, in that order; junction bases with no gene match: 7. The CDR3 here is CASSGQGRRDGYTF. CDR3 nucleotides: TGTGCCAGCAGTGGACAGGGGAGGCGGGATGGCTACACCTTC.

The CDR3 region has the DNA TGTGCCAGCAGTTGGGAGTGGAGCCCCGGGGAGCTGTTTTTT. The encoded protein is CASSWEWSPGELFF. The chain has TRBV28 and TRBJ2-2, with D perhaps matching TRBD2 (5 bases). Trimming took 4 bases from V and 6 from J, leaving 12 bases between them. Germline-derived CDR1 and CDR2 are MDHEN and SYDVKM. CDR3 length equals 14 residues.

In nucleotides, the CDR3 is TGTGCCAGTAGTTCCTTTCCAAGGGGGCGTAACCCCTACGAGCAGTACTTC. Translation: CASSSFPRGRNPYEQYF. This rearrangement joins TRBV19 to TRBJ2-7; 7 bases match TRBD1. Looked up from germline, CDR1 is LNHDA and CDR2 is SQIVND (reference sequence). J was trimmed by 2 bases and V by 5 bases; bases with no gene match: 15. The CDR3 loop spans 17 amino acids.

This clone was counted between two and nine times. This chain links TRBV7-6 with TRBJ2-2; a weak D match, TRBD2 (6 bases). V gave up 4 bases and J gave up 0 bases, with 9 bases separating them. In germline, CDR1 is SGHVS, CDR2 FNYEAQ. This CDR3 contains 15 residues. The chain's CDR3 is CASSSGTANTGELFF. CDR3 DNA sequence: TGTGCCAGCAGCTCCGGGACTGCGAACACCGGGGAGCTGTTTTTT.

The CDR3 here is CSAIRTYLTDTQYF. The DNA of the CDR3 is TGCAGTGCTATACGGACATACCTCACAGATACGCAGTATTTT. The chain links TRBV20-1 to TRBJ2-3, with D tentatively TRBD1 (5 bases). Germline assignment: CDR1 DFQATT and CDR2 SNEGSKA (reference sequence). The length of the CDR3 is 14 residues. Trimming removed 4 bases at V and 2 bases at J, with 13 bases between.

In this sample, this clone turned up a few times. This chain joins TRBV12-3 or TRBV12-4 and TRBJ1-2; D perhaps matches TRBD1 (6 bases). Trimming left V 5 bases short and J 2 bases short, with 12 bases between. CDR3 size: 14 residues. CDR3 protein: CASSGGTGNYGYTF. The CDR3 DNA reads TGTGCCAGCAGTGGGGGTACAGGGAACTATGGCTACACCTTC.

This clone is hyperexpanded. The chain uses TRBV2 and TRBJ2-7; the match to TRBD1 covers 9 bases. The V gene's germline CDR1 is SNHLY and CDR2 FYNNEI. The CDR3 is 12 residues long. The V gene end was trimmed by 8 bases and the J gene end by 3 bases; junction bases not matched to a gene: 2. The CDR3 loop reads CASGTGNYEQYF. In DNA, the CDR3 is TGTGCCAGCGGGACAGGGAACTACGAGCAGTACTTC.

Worth noting for this clone: One end of the junction varies from germline; a read error may be responsible. This chain uses TRBV30 with TRBJ1-2; TRBD1 might be the D (6 bases). This CDR3 is 13 amino acids long. Germline loops: CDR1 GTSNPN, CDR2 SVGIG (reference sequence). In DNA form, the CDR3 reads TGTACCTGGAAACTCCCAGGGGTCAACATCTACACCTTC. Translating gives CTWKLPGVNIYTF.

With respect to this clone: Given a much more abundant clone one base away, this may be a read error. This sample includes further DNA sequences coding for the same CDR3. The V gene is TRBV12-3 or TRBV12-4, the J gene TRBJ1-5; no definite D call. The CDR3 runs 14 residues. The CDR3 sequence: CASSLDVSNQPQHF. In DNA, the CDR3 is TGTGCCAGCAGTTTAGATGTTAGCAATCAGCCCCAGCATTTC.

This clone was seen a handful of times. The rearrangement links TRBV28 to TRBJ1-4; D unclear. CDR3 length: 16 residues. Germline values: CDR1 MDHEN, CDR2 SYDVKM. Deletions cut 1 base from V and 5 bases from J, with 14 bases between. The CDR3 region has the DNA TGTGCCAGCAGTTTATTGTCCACCCATCGAAATGAAAAACTGTTTTTT. It encodes CASSLLSTHRNEKLFF.

The chain links TRBV28 to TRBJ2-3; no definite D call. V gave up 7 bases and J gave up 2 bases, with 10 bases separating them. The CDR3 length is 13 residues. Germline assignment: CDR1 MDHEN and CDR2 SYDVKM. Here the CDR3 reads CASILPVTDTQYF. CDR3 nucleotides: TGTGCCAGCATCCTACCCGTCACAGATACGCAGTATTTT.

The chain is built from TRBV28 and TRBJ2-7; D is unresolved. Trimming left V 1 base short and J 9 bases short, with 25 bases between. Germline CDR1 is MDHEN and CDR2 is SYDVKM. This CDR3 spans 17 amino acids. The chain's CDR3 is CASSLFGLPTARHAQYF. CDR3 DNA sequence: TGTGCCAGCAGTTTATTCGGTCTACCCACCGCTAGGCACGCGCAGTACTTC.

This clone has only a few counts. V is TRBV20-1 and J is TRBJ1-2; 7 bases are a match to TRBD1. V lost 6 bases and J lost 3; bases outside the gene matches: 10. The CDR3 extends over 14 amino acids. Germline CDR1 and CDR2: DFQATT and SNEGSKA (reference sequence). The CDR3 DNA reads TGCAGTGCCGCACAGGGGACCCTACACTATGGCTACACCTTC. Amino acid sequence: CSAAQGTLHYGYTF.

The sample holds a few counts of this clone. The chain combines TRBV6-5 with TRBJ2-7; maybe TRBD2 (6 bases). Looked up from germline, CDR1 is MNHEY and CDR2 is SVGAGI. This CDR3 region has 15 residues. V dropped 0 bases and J dropped 3 bases, with 12 bases sitting between them. DNA for the CDR3: TGTGCCAGCAGTTACTCATTGACTAGAGACTACGAGCAGTACTTC. Amino acid sequence: CASSYSLTRDYEQYF.

The V gene is TRBV5-1, the J gene TRBJ2-7; D is possibly TRBD1 or TRBD2 (7 bases each). The V gene lost 0 bases and the J gene lost 5 bases, with 15 bases spanning the gap. The CDR3 is 15 amino acids. CDR1 is SGHRS, CDR2 YFSETQ, per germline. CDR3 amino acids: CASSLGQAGGDEQYF. The CDR3, as DNA: TGCGCCAGCAGCTTGGGACAGGCAGGGGGGGACGAGCAGTACTTC.

This clone showed up just a few times. V is TRBV5-1 and J is TRBJ2-1, with unresolved D. V dropped 0 bases and J dropped 8 bases, with 6 bases sitting between them. Germline V lookup: CDR1 SGHRS, CDR2 YFSETQ. This CDR3 region has 12 residues. CDR3 loop: CASSLVEDEQFF. The DNA for the CDR3 is TGCGCCAGCAGCTTGGTCGAGGATGAGCAGTTCTTC. Together with reference TRBV5-1 and TRBJ2-1, the CDR3 gives the full variable domain: KAGVTQTPRYLIKTRGQQVTLSCSPISGHRSVSWYQQTPGQGLQFLFEYFSETQRNKGNFPGRFSGRQFSNSRSEMNVSTLELGDSALYLCASSLVEDEQFFGPGTRLTVL.

This clone was observed at least ten times. The chain couples TRBV28 to TRBJ2-7; perhaps TRBD1 as D (6 bases). Germline V lookup: CDR1 MDHEN, CDR2 SYDVKM. This CDR3 has 13 amino acids. The germline V and J ends were trimmed by 3 bases and 0 bases, with 6 bases remaining between them. The CDR3 is CASSLDSSYEQYF. The CDR3 bases are TGTGCCAGCAGTTTGGACAGCTCCTACGAGCAGTACTTC. The full variable domain, in which reference TRBV28 and TRBJ2-7 provide the parts outside the CDR3, is DVKVTQSSRYLVKRTGEKVFLECVQDMDHENMFWYRQDPGLGLRLIYFSYDVKMKEKGDIPEGYSVSREKKERFSLILESASTNQTSMYLCASSLDSSYEQYFGPGTRLTVT.

There are a few counts of this clone. The rearrangement uses TRBV27 and TRBJ2-1; 7 bases are a match to TRBD2. Germline CDR1 MNHEY, CDR2 SMNVEV (reference sequence). The V and J ends lost 7 bases and 0 bases, in that order; junction bases with no gene match: 3. The CDR3 loop spans 14 amino acids. Here the CDR3 DNA reads TGTGCCAGCAAACTAGCGCACTCCTACAATGAGCAGTTCTTC. This sequence encodes CASKLAHSYNEQFF.

This clone has more than one count but fewer than ten. A read error may be the cause here, since a much bigger clone is one base away. This sequence joins TRBV6-2 or TRBV6-3 and TRBJ2-2, with 9 positions matching TRBD1. This CDR3 is built from 15 residues. Trimming took 10 bases from V and 4 from J; bases not matched to a gene: 10. Germline V gives CDR1 MNHEY, CDR2 SVGEGT. CDR3 sequence (DNA): TGTGCCATCCGTATATCGGGACAGGGCACCGGGGAGCTGTTTTTT. Amino acid sequence: CAIRISGQGTGELFF.

The table lists this clone with a few counts. The CDR3 loop is CASSPGLSREQYF. In nucleotides, the CDR3 is TGTGCCAGTAGTCCGGGCCTGTCTAGGGAGCAGTACTTC. The V and J genes are TRBV19 and TRBJ2-7, with D hard to call. The CDR3 contains 13 residues. The germline V and J ends were trimmed by 5 bases and 7 bases, with 15 bases remaining between them. Germline lookup yields CDR1 LNHDA and CDR2 SQIVND (reference sequence).

A few counts support this clone. The J gene is TRBJ2-2, the V gene TRBV29-1; D not resolved. Trimming removed 1 base at V and 7 bases at J, with 10 bases between. The germline V gene has CDR1 SQVTM and CDR2 ANQGSEA. This CDR3 region has 13 residues. CDR3 coding DNA: TGCAGCGTTGAAGGCTCCTACGACGGGGAGCTGTTTTTT. Its protein product is CSVEGSYDGELFF.

In this sample, this clone turned up many times. The chain recombines TRBV29-1 with TRBJ1-3; the D is unclear. From germline, CDR1 is SQVTM and CDR2 ANQGSEA. CDR3 length: 12 amino acids. Trimming cost V 6 bases and J 4 bases, with 10 bases left between them. The CDR3 loop reads CSVKSLGNTIYF. CDR3 nucleotide sequence: TGCAGCGTCAAGTCCCTGGGAAACACCATATATTTT.

The V and J genes are TRBV3-1 and TRBJ1-2; D unresolved. Deletions cut 3 bases from V and 7 bases from J, with 6 bases between. The CDR3 has 11 residues. CDR1 is LGHDT, CDR2 YNNKEL, per germline (reference sequence). This chain's CDR3 is CASSHLSGYTF. In nucleotides, the CDR3 is TGTGCCAGCAGCCATCTTAGTGGCTACACCTTC.

This clone appeared a few times. In DNA form, the CDR3 reads TGTGCCAGCACTACAGACCCGGGACTAACCACAGATACGCAGTATTTT. As protein: CASTTDPGLTTDTQYF. V usage is TRBV6-1 and J usage is TRBJ2-3; 7 bases agree with TRBD2. Looked up from germline, CDR1 is MNHNS and CDR2 is SASEGT. This CDR3 comprises 16 residues. The V and J ends lost 7 bases and 2 bases, in that order; junction bases with no gene match: 12.